The source of this TCR beta chain is a study of T cells in Graves' hyperthyroidism and ophthalmopathy. Study overall: Peripheral blood was taken when the disease was first diagnosed, before any treatment began.

Regions amplified from RNA transcripts were the TCR beta CDR3 regions. Initially, a first-round RT-PCR of the TCR CDR3 employed the HTBI primer set. TCRdb processed the multiplex PCR reads anew with MiXCR; each CDR3 protein has one entry. The sample contains about 400,000 distinct CDR3 sequences, 15% of which appear only once. Germline lookup yields CDR1 SGHDN and CDR2 FVKESK. Unmatched junction bases numbered 6, after V lost 6 bases and J lost 4 bases. The CDR3 sequence is 15 residues long. Newly diagnosed hyperthyroidism patients aged 18 to 65 years had disease lasting under 2 months. For the diagnoses, clinical symptoms, serum thyroxine and TRAb, thyroid ultrasound and orbital computed tomography were used. The authors took PBMCs from 8 to 10 ml fresh peripheral blood. This clonotype was seen a single time.

Material for sequencing was blood. The TCR was taken from a woman in her twenties or thirties with Graves' hyperthyroidism. This chain links TRBV14 with TRBJ2-1, with 10 positions matching TRBD2. CDR3 residues: CASRAGLATYNEQFF. The CDR3 bases are TGTGCCAGCAGAGCGGGACTAGCGACTTACAATGAGCAGTTCTTC.